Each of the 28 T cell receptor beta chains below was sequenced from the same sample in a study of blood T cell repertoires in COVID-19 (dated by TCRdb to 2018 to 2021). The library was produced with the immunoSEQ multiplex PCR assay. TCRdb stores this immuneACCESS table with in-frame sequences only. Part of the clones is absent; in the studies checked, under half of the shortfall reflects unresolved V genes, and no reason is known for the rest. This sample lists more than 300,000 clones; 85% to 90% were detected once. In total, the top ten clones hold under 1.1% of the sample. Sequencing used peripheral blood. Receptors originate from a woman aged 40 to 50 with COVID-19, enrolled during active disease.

CDR3 in amino acids: CASSDDRGVTSGSKEQYF. CDR3 bases: TGTGCCAGCAGCGATGACCGAGGGGTGACTAGCGGGAGTAAAGAGCAGTACTTC. V usage is TRBV9 and J usage is TRBJ2-7, with 12 positions matching TRBD2. With V trimmed by 3 bases and J by 7 bases, 17 bases remained unmatched. The CDR3 runs 18 residues. Germline V gene lookup returns CDR1 SGDLS and CDR2 YYNGEE.

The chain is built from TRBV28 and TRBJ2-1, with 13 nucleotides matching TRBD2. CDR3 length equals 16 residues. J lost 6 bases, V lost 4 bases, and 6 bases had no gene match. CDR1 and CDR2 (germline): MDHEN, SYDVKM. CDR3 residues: CASSSRTSGGINEQFF. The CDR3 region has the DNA TGTGCCAGCAGTTCAAGGACTAGCGGGGGAATCAATGAGCAGTTCTTC.

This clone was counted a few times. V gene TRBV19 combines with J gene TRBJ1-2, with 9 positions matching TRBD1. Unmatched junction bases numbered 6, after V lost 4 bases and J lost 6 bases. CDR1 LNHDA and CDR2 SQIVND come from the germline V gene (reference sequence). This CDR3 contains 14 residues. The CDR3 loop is CASSTDRGGNGYTF. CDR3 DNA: TGTGCCAGTAGTACGGACAGGGGAGGTAATGGCTACACCTTC.

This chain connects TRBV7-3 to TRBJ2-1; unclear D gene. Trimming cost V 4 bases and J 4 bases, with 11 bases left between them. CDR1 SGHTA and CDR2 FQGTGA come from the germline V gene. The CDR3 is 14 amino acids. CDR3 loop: CASSSSHSYNEQFF. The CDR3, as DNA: TGTGCCAGCAGCTCCTCCCACTCATACAATGAGCAGTTCTTC.

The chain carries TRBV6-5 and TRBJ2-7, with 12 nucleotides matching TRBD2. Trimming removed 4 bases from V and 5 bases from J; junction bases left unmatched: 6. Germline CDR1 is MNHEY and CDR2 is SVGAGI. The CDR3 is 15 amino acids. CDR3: CASSSLAGGPDEQYF. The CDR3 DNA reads TGTGCCAGCAGTTCGCTAGCGGGAGGGCCAGACGAGCAGTACTTC.

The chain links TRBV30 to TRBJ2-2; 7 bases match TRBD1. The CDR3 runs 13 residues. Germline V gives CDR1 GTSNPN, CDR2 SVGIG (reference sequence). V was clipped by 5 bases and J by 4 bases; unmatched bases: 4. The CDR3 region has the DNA TGTGCCTGGTCCGGGACAGTCACCGGGGAGCTGTTTTTT. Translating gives CAWSGTVTGELFF.

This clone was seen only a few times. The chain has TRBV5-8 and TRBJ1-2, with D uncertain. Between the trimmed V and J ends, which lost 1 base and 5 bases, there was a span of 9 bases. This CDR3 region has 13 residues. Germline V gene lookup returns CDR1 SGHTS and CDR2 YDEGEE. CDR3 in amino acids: CASSLTVEYGYTF. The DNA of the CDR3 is TGTGCCAGCAGCTTGACAGTGGAATATGGCTACACCTTC. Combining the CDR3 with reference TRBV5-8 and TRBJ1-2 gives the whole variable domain EAGVTQSPTHLIKTRGQQATLRCSPISGHTSVYWYQQALGLGLQFLLWYDEGEERNRGNFPPRFSGRQFPNYSSELNVNALELEDSALYLCASSLTVEYGYTFGSGTRLTVV.

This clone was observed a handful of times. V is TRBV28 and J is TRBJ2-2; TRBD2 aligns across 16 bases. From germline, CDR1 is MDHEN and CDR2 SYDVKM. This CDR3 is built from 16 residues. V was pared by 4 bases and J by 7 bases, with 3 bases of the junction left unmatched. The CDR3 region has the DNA TGTGCCAGCAGTTCGGGACTAGCGGGAGGGCACGGGGAGCTGTTTTTT. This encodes CASSSGLAGGHGELFF.

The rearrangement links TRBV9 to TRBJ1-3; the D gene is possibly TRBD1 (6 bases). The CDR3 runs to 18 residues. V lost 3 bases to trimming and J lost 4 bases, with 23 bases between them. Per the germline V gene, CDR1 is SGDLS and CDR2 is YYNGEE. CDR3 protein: CASSAFGGRIGSGNTIYF. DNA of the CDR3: TGTGCCAGCAGCGCCTTCGGGGGGCGGATTGGGTCCGGAAACACCATATATTTT. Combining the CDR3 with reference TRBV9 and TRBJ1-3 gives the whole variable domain DSGVTQTPKHLITATGQRVTLRCSPRSGDLSVYWYQQSLDQGLQFLIQYYNGEERAKGNILERFSAQQFPDLHSELNLSSLELGDSALYFCASSAFGGRIGSGNTIYFGEGSWLTVV.

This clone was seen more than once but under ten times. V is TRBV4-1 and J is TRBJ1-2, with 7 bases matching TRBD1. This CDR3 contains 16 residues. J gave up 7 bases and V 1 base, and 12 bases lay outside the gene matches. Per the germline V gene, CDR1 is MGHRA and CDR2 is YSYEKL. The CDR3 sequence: CASSQATDRVIVGYTF. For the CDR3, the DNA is TGCGCCAGCAGCCAAGCGACCGACAGGGTGATTGTTGGCTACACCTTC.

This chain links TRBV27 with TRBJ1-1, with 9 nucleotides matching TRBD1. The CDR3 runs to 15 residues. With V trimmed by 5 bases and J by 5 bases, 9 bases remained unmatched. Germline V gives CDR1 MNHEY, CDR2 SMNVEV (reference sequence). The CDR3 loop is CASSPQGALGTEAFF. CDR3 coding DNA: TGTGCCAGCAGTCCACAGGGGGCGTTGGGAACTGAAGCTTTCTTT.

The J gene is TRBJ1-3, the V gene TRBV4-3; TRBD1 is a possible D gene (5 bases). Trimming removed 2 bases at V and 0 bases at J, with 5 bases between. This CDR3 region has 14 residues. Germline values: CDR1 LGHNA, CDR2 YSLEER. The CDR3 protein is CASSQQGSGNTIYF. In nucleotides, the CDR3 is TGCGCCAGCAGCCAACAGGGCTCTGGAAACACCATATATTTT.

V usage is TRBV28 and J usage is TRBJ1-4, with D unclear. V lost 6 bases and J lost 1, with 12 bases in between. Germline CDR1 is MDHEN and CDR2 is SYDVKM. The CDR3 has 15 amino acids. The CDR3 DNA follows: TGTGCCAGCAGCCTTAGGCGGTTAACTAATGAAAAACTGTTTTTT. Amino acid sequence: CASSLRRLTNEKLFF.

As DNA, the CDR3 is TGTGCCAGCAGTTTATCACCTTTCGCGGTAAACACTGAAGCTTTCTTT. This encodes CASSLSPFAVNTEAFF. The chain uses TRBV27 and TRBJ1-1, with no clear D. The CDR3 extends over 16 amino acids. The germline V gene encodes CDR1 MNHEY and CDR2 SMNVEV (reference sequence). Deletions cut 0 bases from V and 2 bases from J, with 13 bases between.

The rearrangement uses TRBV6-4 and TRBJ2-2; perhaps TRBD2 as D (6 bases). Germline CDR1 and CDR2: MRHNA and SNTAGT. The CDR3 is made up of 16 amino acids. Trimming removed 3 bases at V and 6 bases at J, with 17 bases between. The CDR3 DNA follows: TGTGCCAGCAGTGATGGGACGGGAGATGACTCCGGGGAGCTGTTTTTT. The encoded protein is CASSDGTGDDSGELFF.

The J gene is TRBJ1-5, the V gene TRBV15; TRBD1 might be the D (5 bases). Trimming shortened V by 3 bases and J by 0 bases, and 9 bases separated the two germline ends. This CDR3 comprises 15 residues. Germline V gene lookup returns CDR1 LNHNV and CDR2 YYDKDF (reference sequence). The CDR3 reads CATSSTTVSNQPQHF. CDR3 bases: TGTGCCACCAGCAGCACGACAGTTAGCAATCAGCCCCAGCATTTT.

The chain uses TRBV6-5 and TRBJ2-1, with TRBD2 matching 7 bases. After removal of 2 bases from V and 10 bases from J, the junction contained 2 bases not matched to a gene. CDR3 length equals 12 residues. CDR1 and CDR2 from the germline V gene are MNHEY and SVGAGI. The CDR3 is CASSYAGDEQFF. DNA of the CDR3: TGTGCCAGCAGTTACGCGGGGGACGAGCAGTTCTTC.

CDR3 in amino acids: CASSTPLGGRAYEQYF. The CDR3 DNA reads TGTGCCAGCAGTACCCCGTTGGGCGGGAGGGCCTACGAGCAGTACTTC. This chain uses TRBV27 with TRBJ2-7; 9 nucleotides match TRBD2. This CDR3 is 16 amino acids long. Unmatched junction bases numbered 10, after V lost 5 bases and J lost 2 bases. The germline V gene encodes CDR1 MNHEY and CDR2 SMNVEV (reference sequence).

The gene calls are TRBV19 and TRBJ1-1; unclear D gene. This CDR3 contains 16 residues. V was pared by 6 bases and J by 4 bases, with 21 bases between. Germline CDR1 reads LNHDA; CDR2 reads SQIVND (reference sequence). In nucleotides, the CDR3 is TGTGCCAGTAGCCTTACTGGAGGACTCCTAGGCACTGAAGCTTTCTTT. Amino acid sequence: CASSLTGGLLGTEAFF.

CDR3 region: CASRTFRDPGNNSPLHF. The CDR3 nucleotides are TGTGCCAGCAGAACATTCCGAGACCCCGGGAATAATTCACCCCTCCACTTT. The chain employs TRBV7-8 and TRBJ1-6; D is uncertain. Germline assignment: CDR1 SGHVS and CDR2 FQNEAQ. This CDR3 has 17 amino acids. V dropped 6 bases and J dropped 5 bases, with 20 bases sitting between them.

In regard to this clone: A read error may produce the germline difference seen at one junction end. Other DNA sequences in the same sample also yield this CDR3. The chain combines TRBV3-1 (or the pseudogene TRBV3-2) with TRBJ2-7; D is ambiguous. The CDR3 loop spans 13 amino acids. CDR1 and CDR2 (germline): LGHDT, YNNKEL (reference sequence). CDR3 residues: CASSHPSAYEQYF. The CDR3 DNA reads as TGCGCCAGCAGCCACCCATCAGCCTACGAGCAGTACTTC.

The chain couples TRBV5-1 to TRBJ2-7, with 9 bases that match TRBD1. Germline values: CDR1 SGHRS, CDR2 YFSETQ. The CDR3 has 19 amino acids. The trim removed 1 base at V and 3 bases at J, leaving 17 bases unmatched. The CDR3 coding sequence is TGCGCCAGCAGCTTGTATTCGGGATCTTTGGGACAGGGCGTCTACGAGCAGTACTTC. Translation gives CASSLYSGSLGQGVYEQYF.

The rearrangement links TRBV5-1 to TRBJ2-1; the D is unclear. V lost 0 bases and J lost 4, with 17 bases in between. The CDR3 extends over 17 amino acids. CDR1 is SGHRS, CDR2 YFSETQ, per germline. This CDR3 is CASSLASTLSFYNEQFF. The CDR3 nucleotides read TGCGCCAGCAGCTTGGCCTCGACTCTCAGTTTTTACAATGAGCAGTTCTTC.

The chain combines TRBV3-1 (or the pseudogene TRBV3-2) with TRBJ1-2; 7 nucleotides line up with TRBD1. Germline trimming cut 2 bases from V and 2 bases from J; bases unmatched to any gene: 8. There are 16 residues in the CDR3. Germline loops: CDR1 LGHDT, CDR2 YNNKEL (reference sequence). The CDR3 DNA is TGTGCCAGCAGCCAATCGGGACAGCCCTCCAACTATGGCTACACCTTC. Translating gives CASSQSGQPSNYGYTF.

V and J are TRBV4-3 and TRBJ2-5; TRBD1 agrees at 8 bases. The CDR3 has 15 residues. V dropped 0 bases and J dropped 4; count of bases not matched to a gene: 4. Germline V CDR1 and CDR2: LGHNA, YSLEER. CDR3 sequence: CASSQDLDRAETQYF. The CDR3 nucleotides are TGCGCCAGCAGCCAAGATCTGGACAGGGCAGAGACCCAGTACTTC.

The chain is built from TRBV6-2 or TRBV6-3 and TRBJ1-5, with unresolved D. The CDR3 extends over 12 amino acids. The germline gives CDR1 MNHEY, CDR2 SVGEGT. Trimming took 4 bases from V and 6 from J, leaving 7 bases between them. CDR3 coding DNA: TGTGCCAGCAGTTTCGGTTTTCAGCCCCAGCATTTT. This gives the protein CASSFGFQPQHF.

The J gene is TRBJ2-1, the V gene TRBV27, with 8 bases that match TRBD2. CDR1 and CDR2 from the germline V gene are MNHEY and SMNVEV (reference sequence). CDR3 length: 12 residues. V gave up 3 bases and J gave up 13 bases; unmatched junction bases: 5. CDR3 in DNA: TGTGCCAGCAGTTTGTCCGGGACTAGTCAGTTCTTC. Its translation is CASSLSGTSQFF.

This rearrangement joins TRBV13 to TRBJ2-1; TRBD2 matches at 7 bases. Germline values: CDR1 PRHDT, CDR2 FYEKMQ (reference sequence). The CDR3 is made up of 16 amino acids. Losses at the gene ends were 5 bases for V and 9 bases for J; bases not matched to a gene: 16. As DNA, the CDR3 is TGTGCCAGCAGCCCGGTAGGGGACGGGAGGTCGCGTGAGCAGTTCTTC. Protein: CASSPVGDGRSREQFF.